These 5 T cell receptor beta chains were sequenced from one sample in a study of blood T cell repertoires in COVID-19. Method: immunoSEQ multiplex PCR; TCRdb's copy keeps in-frame clones and lacks some. The sample carries around 52,000 clones, around four fifths recorded once. The specimen sequenced was peripheral blood. The source is a human donor in a cohort sampled during active COVID-19.

This chain links TRBV5-5 with TRBJ1-4, with 9 bases matching TRBD1. Germline loops: CDR1 SGHKS, CDR2 YYEKEE (reference sequence). The CDR3 spans 15 residues. Trimming at V came to 4 bases and at J to 8 bases, leaving 9 bases not matched to a gene. This CDR3 reads CASSAPGQGGEKLFF. The CDR3 DNA reads TGTGCCAGCAGCGCCCCGGGACAGGGAGGCGAAAAACTGTTTTTT.

In its sample, this clone was seen a few times. The J gene is TRBJ1-1, the V gene TRBV29-1; 7 positions agree with TRBD1. This CDR3 spans 12 amino acids. V trimming: 6 bases; J trimming: 4 bases; junction bases outside the gene matches: 5. Germline CDR1 reads SQVTM; CDR2 reads ANQGSEA. The CDR3 DNA sequence: TGCAGCGTCGCGACAGGGACCACTGAAGCTTTCTTT. Residues: CSVATGTTEAFF.

This chain links TRBV21-1 with TRBJ1-2; the tabulated D call, TRBD1, remains unverified against the DNA. TRBV21-1 is assigned pseudogene status. CDR3 length: 16 residues. The DNA of the CDR3 is TGTGCCAGCAGCAAACGGGACAGGGGGCCGGTTTATGGCTACACCTTC. Protein sequence: CASSKRDRGPVYGYTF.

V is TRBV7-6 and J is TRBJ1-3; the match to TRBD1 covers 9 bases. This CDR3 has 16 residues. The J segment lost 0 bases and the V segment lost 5 bases, leaving 5 bases of the junction unmatched. Germline CDR1 and CDR2: SGHVS and FNYEAQ. The CDR3 DNA reads TGTGCCAGCAGCCCCCGACAGGGGGGCTCTGGAAACACCATATATTTT. Its protein is CASSPRQGGSGNTIYF. Full variable domain (remainder filled in from reference TRBV7-6 and TRBJ1-3): GAGVSQSPRYKVTKRGQDVALRCDPISGHVSLYWYRQALGQGPEFLTYFNYEAQQDKSGLPNDRFSAERPEGSISTLTIQRTEQRDSAMYRCASSPRQGGSGNTIYFGEGSWLTVV.

V is TRBV3-1 (or the pseudogene TRBV3-2) and J is TRBJ2-2, with 12 positions matching TRBD2. Germline CDR1 reads LGHDT; CDR2 reads YNNKEL (reference sequence). The CDR3 totals 17 residues. The V gene end was trimmed by 4 bases and the J gene end by 2 bases; junction bases not matched to a gene: 5. In DNA, the CDR3 is TGTGCCAGCAGCCGACGGACTAGCGGGGATAACACCGGGGAGCTGTTTTTT. Protein: CASSRRTSGDNTGELFF.